The sequence of this T cell receptor (beta chain) was determined in a study of cytomegalovirus exposure and HLA in healthy donors. Vbeta (60) and Jbeta (13) primers were used in the PCR. Measured with immunoSEQ multiplex PCR; TCRdb has only the in-frame clones, and not every one. Of around 150,000 clones listed, about 80% are singletons. Germline V gene data show CDR1 as SGHRS and CDR2 as YFSETQ. There are 17 residues in the CDR3. V lost 0 bases to trimming and J lost 3 bases; unmatched junction nucleotides: 8. Material for sequencing was PBMCs. The rearrangement joins TRBV5-1 to TRBJ2-3, with 9 positions matching TRBD1. The origin of this receptor is a woman in her forties or fifties in good health and CMV-seropositive. The CDR3 spells CASSLVTGGSVTDTQYF. The CDR3 region has the DNA TGCGCCAGCAGCTTGGTTACAGGGGGCAGCGTGACAGATACGCAGTATTTT.